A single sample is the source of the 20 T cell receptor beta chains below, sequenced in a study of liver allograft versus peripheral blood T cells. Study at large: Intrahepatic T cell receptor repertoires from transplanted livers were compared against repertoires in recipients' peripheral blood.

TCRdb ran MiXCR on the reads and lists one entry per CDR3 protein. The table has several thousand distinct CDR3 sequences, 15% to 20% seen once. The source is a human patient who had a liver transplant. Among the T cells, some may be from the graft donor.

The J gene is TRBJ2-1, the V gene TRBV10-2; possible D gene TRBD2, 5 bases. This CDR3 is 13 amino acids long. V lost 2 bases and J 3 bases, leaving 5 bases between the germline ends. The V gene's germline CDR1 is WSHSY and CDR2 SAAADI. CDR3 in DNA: TGCGCCAGCAGTGAGGCGGGCTACAATGAGCAGTTCTTC. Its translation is CASSEAGYNEQFF.

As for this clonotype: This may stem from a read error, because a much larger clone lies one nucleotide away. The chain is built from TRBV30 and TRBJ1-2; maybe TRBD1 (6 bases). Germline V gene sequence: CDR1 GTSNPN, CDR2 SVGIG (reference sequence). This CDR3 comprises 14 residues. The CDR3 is CARRSAGTLYGYTF. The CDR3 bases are TGTGCCCGGAGGTCTGCAGGGACACTTTATGGCTACACCTTC.

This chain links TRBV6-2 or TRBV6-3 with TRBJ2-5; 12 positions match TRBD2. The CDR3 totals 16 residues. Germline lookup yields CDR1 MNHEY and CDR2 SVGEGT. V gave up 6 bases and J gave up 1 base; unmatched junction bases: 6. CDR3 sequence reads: CASSPPGLAGQETQYF. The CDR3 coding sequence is TGTGCCAGCAGCCCTCCGGGACTAGCGGGCCAAGAGACCCAGTACTTC.

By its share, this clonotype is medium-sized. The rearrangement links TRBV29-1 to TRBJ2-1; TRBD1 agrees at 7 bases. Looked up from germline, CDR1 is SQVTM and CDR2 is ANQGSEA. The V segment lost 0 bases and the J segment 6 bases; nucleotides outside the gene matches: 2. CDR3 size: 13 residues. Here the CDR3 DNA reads TGCAGCGTTGAAGAGGGACAGTTCAATGAGCAGTTCTTC. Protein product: CSVEEGQFNEQFF.

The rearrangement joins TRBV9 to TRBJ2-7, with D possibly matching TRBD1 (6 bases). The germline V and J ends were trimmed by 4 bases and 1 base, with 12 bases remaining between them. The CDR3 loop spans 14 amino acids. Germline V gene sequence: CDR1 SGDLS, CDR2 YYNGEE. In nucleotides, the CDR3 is TGTGCCAGCAGCCCCCAACAGGGTTCCTACGAGCAGTACTTC. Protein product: CASSPQQGSYEQYF.

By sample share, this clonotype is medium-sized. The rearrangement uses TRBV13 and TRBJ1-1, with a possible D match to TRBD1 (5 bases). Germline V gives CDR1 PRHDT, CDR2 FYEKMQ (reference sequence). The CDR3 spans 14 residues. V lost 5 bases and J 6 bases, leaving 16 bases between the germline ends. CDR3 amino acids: CASSPTAGWPEAFF. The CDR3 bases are TGTGCCAGCAGCCCGACGGCAGGGTGGCCTGAAGCTTTCTTT.

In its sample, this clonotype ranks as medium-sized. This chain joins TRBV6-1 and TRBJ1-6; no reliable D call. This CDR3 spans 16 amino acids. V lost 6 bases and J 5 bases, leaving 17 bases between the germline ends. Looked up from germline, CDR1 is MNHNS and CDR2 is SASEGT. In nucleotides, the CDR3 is TGTGCCAGCAGAGAAAAGGATAGGCATAATAATTCACCCCTCCACTTT. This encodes CASREKDRHNNSPLHF.

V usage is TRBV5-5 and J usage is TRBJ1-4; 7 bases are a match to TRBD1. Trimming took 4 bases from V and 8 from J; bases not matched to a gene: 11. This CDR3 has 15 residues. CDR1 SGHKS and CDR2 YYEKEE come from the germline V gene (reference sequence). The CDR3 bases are TGTGCCAGCAGCCCCTTCGACAGGGAGGGCGAAAAACTGTTTTTT. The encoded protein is CASSPFDREGEKLFF. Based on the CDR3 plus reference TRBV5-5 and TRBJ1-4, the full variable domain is DAGVTQSPTHLIKTRGQQVTLRCSPISGHKSVSWYQQVLGQGPQFIFQYYEKEERGRGNFPDRFSARQFPNYSSELNVNALLLGDSALYLCASSPFDREGEKLFFGSGTQLSVL.

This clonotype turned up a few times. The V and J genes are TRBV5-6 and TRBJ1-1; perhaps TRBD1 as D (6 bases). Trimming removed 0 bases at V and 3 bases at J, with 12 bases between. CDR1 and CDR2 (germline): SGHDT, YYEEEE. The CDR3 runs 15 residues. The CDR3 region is CASSLGPGEYTEAFF. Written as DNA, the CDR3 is TGTGCCAGCAGCTTGGGTCCAGGGGAGTACACTGAAGCTTTCTTT.

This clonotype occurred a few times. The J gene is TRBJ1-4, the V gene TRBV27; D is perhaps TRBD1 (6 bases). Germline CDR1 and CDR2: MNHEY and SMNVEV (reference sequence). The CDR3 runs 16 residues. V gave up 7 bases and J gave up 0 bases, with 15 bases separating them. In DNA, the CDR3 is TGTGCCAGCATTGTCCCGGGACAATCAACTAATGAAAAACTGTTTTTT. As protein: CASIVPGQSTNEKLFF.

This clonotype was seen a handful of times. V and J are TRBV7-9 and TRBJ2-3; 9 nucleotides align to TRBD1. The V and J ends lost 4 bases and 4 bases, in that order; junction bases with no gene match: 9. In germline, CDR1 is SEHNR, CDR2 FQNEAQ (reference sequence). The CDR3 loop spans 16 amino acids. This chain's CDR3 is CASSSRDRVPSDTQYF. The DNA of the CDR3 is TGTGCCAGCAGCTCCCGGGACAGGGTGCCCTCAGATACGCAGTATTTT. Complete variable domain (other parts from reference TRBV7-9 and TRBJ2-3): DTGVSQNPRHKITKRGQNVTFRCDPISEHNRLYWYRQTLGQGPEFLTYFQNEAQLEKSRLLSDRFSAERPKGSFSTLEIQRTEQGDSAMYLCASSSRDRVPSDTQYFGPGTRLTVL.

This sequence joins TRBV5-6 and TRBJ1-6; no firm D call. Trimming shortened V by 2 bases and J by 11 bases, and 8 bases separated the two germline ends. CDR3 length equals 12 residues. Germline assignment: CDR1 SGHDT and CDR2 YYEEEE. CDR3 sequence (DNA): TGTGCCAGCAGCTTACTTACAACACCCCTCCACTTT. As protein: CASSLLTTPLHF.

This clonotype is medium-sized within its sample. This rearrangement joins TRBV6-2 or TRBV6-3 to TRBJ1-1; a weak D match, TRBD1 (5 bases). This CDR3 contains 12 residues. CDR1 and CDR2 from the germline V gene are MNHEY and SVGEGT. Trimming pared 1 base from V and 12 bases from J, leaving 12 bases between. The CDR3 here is CASSYWDRESFF. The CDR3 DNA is TGTGCCAGCAGTTACTGGGACCGGGAATCTTTCTTT.

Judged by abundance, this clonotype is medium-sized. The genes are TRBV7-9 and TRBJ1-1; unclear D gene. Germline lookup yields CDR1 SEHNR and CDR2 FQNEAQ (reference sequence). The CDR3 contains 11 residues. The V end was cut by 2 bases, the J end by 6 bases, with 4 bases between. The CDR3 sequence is CASSLHPEAFF. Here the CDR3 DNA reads TGTGCCAGCAGCTTACACCCTGAAGCTTTCTTT.

CDR3 DNA sequence: TGTGCCAGCAGTGAACAAGGGTATGGCTACACCTTC. Its protein product is CASSEQGYGYTF. The chain uses TRBV25-1 and TRBJ1-2; D remains ambiguous. Germline V gene sequence: CDR1 MGHDK, CDR2 SYGVNS. The CDR3 runs to 12 residues. Trimming shortened V by 2 bases and J by 5 bases, and 6 bases separated the two germline ends.

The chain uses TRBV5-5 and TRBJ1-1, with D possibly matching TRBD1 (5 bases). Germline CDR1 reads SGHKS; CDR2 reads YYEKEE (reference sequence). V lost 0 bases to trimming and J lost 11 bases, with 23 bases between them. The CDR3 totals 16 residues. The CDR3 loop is CASSLAPKDTRPRAFF. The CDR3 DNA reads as TGTGCCAGCAGCTTGGCCCCAAAGGACACCAGGCCCCGCGCTTTCTTT.

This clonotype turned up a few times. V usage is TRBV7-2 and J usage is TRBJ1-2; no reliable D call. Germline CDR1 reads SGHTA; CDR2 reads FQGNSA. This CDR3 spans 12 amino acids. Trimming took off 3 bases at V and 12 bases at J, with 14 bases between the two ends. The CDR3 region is CASSFSRTVDTF. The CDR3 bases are TGTGCCAGCAGCTTTTCTCGGACGGTAGACACCTTC.

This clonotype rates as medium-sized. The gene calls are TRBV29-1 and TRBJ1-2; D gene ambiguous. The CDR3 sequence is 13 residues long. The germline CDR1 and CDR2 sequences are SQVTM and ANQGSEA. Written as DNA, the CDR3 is TGCATCATAAGAGCCGGGGATCTACATGGCTACACCTTC. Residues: CIIRAGDLHGYTF.

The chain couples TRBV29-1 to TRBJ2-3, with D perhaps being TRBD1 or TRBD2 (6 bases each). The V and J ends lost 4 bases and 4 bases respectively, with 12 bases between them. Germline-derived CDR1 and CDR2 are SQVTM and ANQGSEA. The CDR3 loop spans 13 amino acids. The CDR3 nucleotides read TGCAGCGTTGCCCTCGGGGGCCCAGATACGCAGTATTTT. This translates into CSVALGGPDTQYF.

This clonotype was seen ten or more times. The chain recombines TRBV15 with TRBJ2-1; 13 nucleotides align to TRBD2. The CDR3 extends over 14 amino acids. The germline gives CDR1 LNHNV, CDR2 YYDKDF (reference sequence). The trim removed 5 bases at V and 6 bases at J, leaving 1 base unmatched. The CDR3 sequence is CATSGTSGANEQFF. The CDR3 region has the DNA TGTGCCACCAGCGGGACTAGCGGGGCCAATGAGCAGTTCTTC.